What follows are 21 T cell receptor beta chains derived from one specimen sequenced in a study of blood T cell repertoires in COVID-19. Here immunoSEQ multiplex PCR was the method, and the copy in TCRdb shows in-frame clones only, minus some. This sample has about 160,000 clones, with about 81% found just once. The sequenced sample was peripheral blood. These receptors all stem from a human donor in a cohort sampled during active COVID-19.

As DNA, the CDR3 is TGTGCCAGCAGCTTGGGGCCAGCCGGGACCTACGAGCAGTACTTC. It translates to CASSLGPAGTYEQYF. This chain connects TRBV5-6 to TRBJ2-7; the D gene is possibly TRBD2 (5 bases). This CDR3 has 15 residues. CDR1 is SGHDT and CDR2 is YYEEEE in the germline V gene. The V gene lost 0 bases and the J gene lost 2 bases, with 12 bases spanning the gap.

The rearrangement uses TRBV19 and TRBJ1-5; no clear D gene. V was cut by 4 bases and J by 6 bases, with 16 bases left in between. CDR3 size: 15 residues. Germline V gene lookup returns CDR1 LNHDA and CDR2 SQIVND (reference sequence). The CDR3 region has the DNA TGTGCCAGTAGTACCTCGGGGAACCGTCCTCAGCCCCAGCATTTT. It encodes CASSTSGNRPQPQHF.

The chain couples TRBV11-2 to TRBJ2-2; 11 bases agree with TRBD2. CDR1 and CDR2 from the germline V gene are SGHAT and FQNNGV. J lost 1 base, V lost 6 bases, and 4 bases had no gene match. CDR3 length: 16 residues. CDR3 residues: CASRVAGGRNTGELFF. In nucleotides, the CDR3 is TGTGCCAGCAGGGTAGCGGGGGGGCGGAACACCGGGGAGCTGTTTTTT.

V gene TRBV6-2 or TRBV6-3 combines with J gene TRBJ2-3; TRBD1 aligns across 8 bases. Per the germline V gene, CDR1 is MNHEY and CDR2 is SVGEGT. CDR3 size: 14 residues. With V trimmed by 6 bases and J by 4 bases, 6 bases remained unmatched. The DNA for the CDR3 is TGTGCCAGCAGCCGGACAGGGAGTTCAGATACGCAGTATTTT. Encoded protein: CASSRTGSSDTQYF.

The V gene is TRBV6-6, the J gene TRBJ2-7; 7 bases are a match to TRBD1. V was pared by 11 bases and J by 2 bases, with 12 bases of the junction left unmatched. This CDR3 contains 14 residues. Germline-derived CDR1 and CDR2 are MNHNY and SVGAGI (reference sequence). The CDR3 spells CAAALQGIPYEQYF. The CDR3, as DNA: TGTGCCGCAGCGCTACAGGGGATCCCCTACGAGCAGTACTTC.

The gene calls are TRBV6-5 and TRBJ2-7, with D maybe TRBD1 (7 bases). V lost 2 bases to trimming and J lost 2 bases, with 13 bases between them. The CDR3 has 15 amino acids. CDR1 is MNHEY and CDR2 is SVGAGI in the germline V gene. As DNA, the CDR3 is TGTGCCAGCAGTTACGGACAGGAGGGTCCCTACGAGCAGTACTTC. This sequence encodes CASSYGQEGPYEQYF.

The chain has TRBV5-4 and TRBJ1-2; perhaps TRBD1 as D (5 bases). Between the trimmed V and J ends, which lost 8 bases and 3 bases, there was a span of 14 bases. This CDR3 region has 13 residues. Germline CDR1 is SGHNT and CDR2 is YYREEE (reference sequence). The chain's CDR3 is CASSGPRDYGYTF. The CDR3 nucleotides are TGTGCCAGTTCGGGCCCCAGGGACTATGGCTACACCTTC. The full variable domain, its missing parts supplied by reference TRBV5-4 and TRBJ1-2, is ETGVTQSPTHLIKTRGQQVTLRCSSQSGHNTVSWYQQALGQGPQFIFQYYREEENGRGNFPPRFSGLQFPNYSSELNVNALELDDSALYLCASSGPRDYGYTFGSGTRLTVV.

The gene calls are TRBV12-3 or TRBV12-4 and TRBJ1-1; no reliable D call. The CDR3 has 13 residues. The ends were cut back, 8 bases at V and 5 bases at J, with 15 bases in the middle. The CDR3 nucleotides read TGTGCCAGCGCAGAGGGCAGGAGAACTGAAGCTTTCTTT. Its protein is CASAEGRRTEAFF.

The chain uses TRBV11-2 and TRBJ1-1, with unresolved D. V was trimmed by 3 bases and J by 4 bases, leaving 12 bases between them. This CDR3 has 14 amino acids. Germline V lookup: CDR1 SGHAT, CDR2 FQNNGV. DNA for the CDR3: TGTGCCAGCAGCTTCGGGGAGTTAGGCACTGAAGCTTTCTTT. Amino acid sequence: CASSFGELGTEAFF.

This clone occurred once. The chain uses TRBV27 and TRBJ2-7; possibly TRBD2 for D (6 bases). The CDR3 has 14 residues. Germline-derived CDR1 and CDR2 are MNHEY and SMNVEV (reference sequence). V lost 2 bases and J 4 bases, leaving 12 bases between the germline ends. The CDR3 is CASSLKLAGYEQYF. The CDR3 DNA is TGTGCCAGCAGTTTAAAACTAGCAGGGTACGAGCAGTACTTC.

The chain recombines TRBV6-5 with TRBJ1-1; D is perhaps TRBD1 (6 bases). With 6 bases removed from V and 10 bases from J, the gap between germline ends came to 15 bases. The CDR3 has 12 amino acids. Per the germline V gene, CDR1 is MNHEY and CDR2 is SVGAGI. CDR3 amino acids: CASSTGQLGAFF. The CDR3 region has the DNA TGTGCCAGCAGCACTGGACAGCTTGGAGCTTTCTTT.

This chain uses TRBV6-6 with TRBJ1-1; D is ambiguous. The ends were cut back, 4 bases at V and 11 bases at J, with 17 bases in the middle. The CDR3 runs to 13 residues. Germline V gene lookup returns CDR1 MNHNY and CDR2 SVGAGI (reference sequence). The CDR3 sequence: CASSFGTDPGAFF. Written as DNA, the CDR3 is TGTGCCAGCAGTTTCGGCACAGACCCTGGGGCTTTCTTT.

The chain uses TRBV7-2 and TRBJ2-7, with TRBD2 matching over 8 bases. The CDR3 runs to 17 residues. CDR1 is SGHTA, CDR2 FQGNSA, per germline. V was pared by 4 bases and J by 3 bases, with 14 bases of the junction left unmatched. CDR3 nucleotide sequence: TGTGCCAGCAGCTCGCGATGGGGGCGGGAGGTTAACTACGAGCAGTACTTC. The encoded protein is CASSSRWGREVNYEQYF.

This clone has just a few counts. CDR3 in DNA: TGCGCCAGCAGCCAAGATTTGGCAGGGAGGGGAGGGGAGCTGTTTTTT. Translation gives CASSQDLAGRGGELFF. The chain is built from TRBV4-3 and TRBJ2-2; TRBD2 agrees at 7 bases. This CDR3 comprises 16 residues. Unmatched junction bases numbered 9, after V lost 0 bases and J lost 8 bases. The germline CDR1 and CDR2 sequences are LGHNA and YSLEER.

This rearrangement joins TRBV21-1 to TRBJ1-5; the table's D call of TRBD1 was not tested on the DNA. TRBV21-1 is deemed a pseudogene. The CDR3 loop spans 14 amino acids. CDR3 in DNA: TGTGCCAGCAGCAAGGACAGCCGCAATCAGCCCCAGCATTTT. This codes for CASSKDSRNQPQHF.

The V gene is TRBV28, the J gene TRBJ2-2, with TRBD1 as a possible D gene (6 bases). Trimming removed 7 bases at V and 2 bases at J, with 8 bases between. Germline CDR1 reads MDHEN; CDR2 reads SYDVKM. The CDR3 is 13 residues long. The DNA for the CDR3 is TGTGCCAGCAACAGGGAAAACACCGGGGAGCTGTTTTTT. The encoded protein is CASNRENTGELFF.

J is TRBJ2-3 and V is TRBV5-1; tentatively, D is TRBD2 (6 bases). The CDR3 totals 15 residues. The germline V gene has CDR1 SGHRS and CDR2 YFSETQ. Trimming took off 9 bases at V and 2 bases at J, with 19 bases between the two ends. In nucleotides, the CDR3 is TGCGCCACTAAGGGCGGGCGGGGACCCACAGATACGCAGTATTTT. Translation: CATKGGRGPTDTQYF.

The J gene is TRBJ1-5, the V gene TRBV4-2, with 12 bases aligning to TRBD1. V was clipped by 3 bases and J by 6 bases; unmatched bases: 9. In germline, CDR1 is LGHNA, CDR2 YNFKEQ. CDR3 length: 17 residues. CDR3 loop: CASSQTWGQGASQPQHF. DNA of the CDR3: TGTGCCAGCAGCCAGACGTGGGGACAGGGGGCTTCTCAGCCCCAGCATTTT.

The V call is TRBV27, the J call TRBJ2-1; a weak D match, TRBD2 (5 bases). Germline values: CDR1 MNHEY, CDR2 SMNVEV (reference sequence). The CDR3 totals 15 residues. V lost 0 bases and J 6 bases, leaving 12 bases between the germline ends. The CDR3 loop is CASSLSRGFGNEQFF. CDR3 nucleotide sequence: TGTGCCAGCAGTTTATCCCGGGGTTTTGGCAATGAGCAGTTCTTC.

The V and J genes are TRBV18 and TRBJ2-7; D is possibly TRBD1 (7 bases). CDR1 is KGHSH and CDR2 is LQKENI in the germline V gene. The CDR3 runs to 17 residues. The V end was cut by 0 bases, the J end by 6 bases, with 21 bases between. DNA of the CDR3: TGTGCCAGCTCACCACCGGGGAGTCAGGGGGGATCAGGCGAGCAGTACTTC. Protein: CASSPPGSQGGSGEQYF.

The chain recombines TRBV7-8 with TRBJ2-1, with 10 bases aligning to TRBD2. V gave up 2 bases and J gave up 10 bases; unmatched junction bases: 8. The CDR3 runs to 15 residues. Germline-derived CDR1 and CDR2 are SGHVS and FQNEAQ. The CDR3 spells CASSLPLAGSGEQFF. CDR3 sequence (DNA): TGTGCCAGCAGCTTACCACTAGCGGGGTCCGGCGAGCAGTTCTTC.